The clone carrying this T cell receptor (beta chain) has a handful of counts. The record originates from a study of blood T cells in healthy people across ages. Then a second PCR, running roughly 6 to 11 cycles, was carried out with a sample-barcoded 5' primer and a J-beta primer mix. TCRdb used MiXCR to reprocess the 5' RACE reads, holding one entry per CDR3 protein. The table shows about 970,000 distinct CDR3 sequences, with about 51% occurring only once. The CDR3 spans 14 residues. The germline gives CDR1 LGHNA, CDR2 YNFKEQ. Trimming cost V 4 bases and J 3 bases, with 13 bases left between them. The sequenced material came from blood. The receptor's source is a woman aged 55-70 years in good health. The chain carries TRBV4-2 and TRBJ2-7, with D perhaps matching TRBD1 (5 bases). The CDR3 here is CASSLGAGHYEQYF. The CDR3 nucleotides read TGTGCCAGCAGCCTAGGGGCAGGGCACTACGAGCAGTACTTC.